These 21 T cell receptor beta chains were sequenced from one sample in a study of CD8 T cells in Susac syndrome. After extraction with the RNeasy kit, 0.5 to 1 ug of the RNA was reverse transcribed using random hexamers. In TCRdb, the immunoSEQ multiplex PCR reads were re-called with MiXCR into one record per CDR3 protein. The profile shows roughly 250,000 distinct CDR3 sequences, 90% to 96% of them singletons. The sequenced sample consisted of CD4+ T cells from PBMCs. The receptors here all came from a human donor with Susac syndrome.

The J gene is TRBJ2-2, the V gene TRBV11-2, with TRBD1 as a possible D gene (6 bases). This CDR3 spans 14 amino acids. CDR1 SGHAT and CDR2 FQNNGV come from the germline V gene. V gave up 11 bases and J gave up 4 bases, with 17 bases separating them. The CDR3 sequence: CAGLPTGSTGELFF. The DNA of the CDR3 is TGTGCCGGTTTACCGACAGGTTCCACCGGGGAGCTGTTTTTT.

This clonotype was detected only once. The chain joins TRBV20-1 to TRBJ2-1; perhaps D is TRBD1 or TRBD2 (5 bases each). Per germline, CDR1 DFQATT and CDR2 SNEGSKA (reference sequence). The CDR3 sequence is 15 residues long. V was pared by 2 bases and J by 5 bases, with 16 bases between. The CDR3 DNA is TGCAGTGCTAGAAAATCGGGACCTTTTAACAATGAGCAGTTCTTC. Its translation: CSARKSGPFNNEQFF.

This clonotype was recorded once. This chain links TRBV20-1 with TRBJ2-7; TRBD1 agrees at 7 bases. The CDR3 has 14 amino acids. CDR1 DFQATT and CDR2 SNEGSKA come from the germline V gene (reference sequence). The junction had 6 bases not matched to a gene; V was cut back by 2 bases and J by 2 bases. The CDR3 is CSARTDRKAYEQYF. CDR3 DNA: TGCAGTGCTAGAACGGACAGGAAAGCCTACGAGCAGTACTTC.

This clonotype has a single count. The rearrangement links TRBV29-1 to TRBJ1-3; D gene ambiguous. Germline V gives CDR1 SQVTM, CDR2 ANQGSEA. This CDR3 contains 14 residues. The V end was cut by 3 bases, the J end by 4 bases, with 13 bases between. DNA of the CDR3: TGCAGCGTTGATGTCTCGGGGAGAGGAAACACCATATATTTT. Translation gives CSVDVSGRGNTIYF.

V is TRBV28 and J is TRBJ2-1; 11 nucleotides align to TRBD2. This CDR3 region has 15 residues. CDR1 and CDR2 (germline): MDHEN, SYDVKM. The V segment lost 7 bases and the J segment 9 bases; nucleotides outside the gene matches: 11. CDR3 in amino acids: CASIVMLAGGSEQFF. In DNA form, the CDR3 reads TGTGCCAGCATCGTCATGCTAGCGGGAGGAAGTGAGCAGTTCTTC.

The CDR3 region is CASSQSQVTETQYF. The CDR3 DNA is TGTGCCAGCAGCCAATCGCAAGTTACGGAGACCCAGTACTTC. This chain connects TRBV14 to TRBJ2-5; D gene unclear. The germline CDR1 and CDR2 sequences are SGHDN and FVKESK. This CDR3 contains 14 residues. The ends were cut back, 2 bases at V and 5 bases at J, with 12 bases in the middle. Based on the CDR3 plus reference TRBV14 and TRBJ2-5, the full variable domain is EAGVTQFPSHSVIEKGQTVTLRCDPISGHDNLYWYRRVMGKEIKFLLHFVKESKQDESGMPNNRFLAERTGGTYSTLKVQPAELEDSGVYFCASSQSQVTETQYFGPGTRLLVL.

The chain is built from TRBV19 and TRBJ2-1; D perhaps matches TRBD1 (6 bases). V was cut by 4 bases and J by 0 bases, with 13 bases left in between. This CDR3 is built from 16 residues. Germline assignment: CDR1 LNHDA and CDR2 SQIVND (reference sequence). The DNA of the CDR3 is TGTGCCAGTAGTACCTCAGGGGAGAGCTCCTACAATGAGCAGTTCTTC. It is translated as CASSTSGESSYNEQFF.

In its sample, this clonotype was seen a few times. CDR3 coding DNA: TGTGCCAGCAGCTTGGAAGGGAGAGATGGCTACACCTTC. It specifies CASSLEGRDGYTF. The chain uses TRBV5-4 and TRBJ1-2; D gene ambiguous. Trimming removed 0 bases from V and 6 bases from J, with 9 bases in between. The CDR3 has 13 amino acids. Germline V gene lookup returns CDR1 SGHNT and CDR2 YYREEE (reference sequence).

This chain connects TRBV28 to TRBJ2-3; 9 bases line up with TRBD2. Germline V CDR1 and CDR2: MDHEN, SYDVKM. This CDR3 region has 19 residues. V lost 5 bases and J lost 2; bases outside the gene matches: 17. CDR3 amino acids: CASSGTLWLAGRHTDTQYF. CDR3 in DNA: TGTGCCAGCAGTGGGACGCTTTGGCTAGCGGGAAGGCACACAGATACGCAGTATTTT.

The rearrangement uses TRBV2 and TRBJ2-1, with D possibly being TRBD2 (5 bases). V was trimmed by 1 base and J by 0 bases, leaving 19 bases between them. This CDR3 contains 19 residues. CDR1 SNHLY and CDR2 FYNNEI come from the germline V gene. The CDR3 here is CASSEGLAFAQSSYNEQFF. The CDR3 DNA follows: TGTGCCAGCAGTGAAGGGCTAGCCTTTGCCCAAAGCTCCTACAATGAGCAGTTCTTC.

This chain joins TRBV6-6 and TRBJ1-5; D is unresolved. Germline CDR1 is MNHNY and CDR2 is SVGAGI (reference sequence). V lost 7 bases, J lost 5 bases, and 9 bases lay in between. The CDR3 length is 12 residues. The CDR3: CASTGVDQPQHF. For the CDR3, the DNA is TGTGCCAGCACGGGTGTGGATCAGCCCCAGCATTTT.

The genes are TRBV29-1 and TRBJ2-1, with 11 bases that match TRBD1. CDR1 and CDR2 (germline): SQVTM, ANQGSEA. The CDR3 extends over 12 amino acids. Trimming took 5 bases from V and 9 from J; bases not matched to a gene: 3. The CDR3 bases are TGCAGCGTTCGGACAGGGGGCACTGAGCAGTTCTTC. This sequence encodes CSVRTGGTEQFF.

For the CDR3, the DNA is TGTGCCAGCAGTTTATGGTCCACTGAAGCTTTCTTT. Its translation is CASSLWSTEAFF. This sequence joins TRBV28 and TRBJ1-1; D call uncertain. The length of the CDR3 is 12 residues. CDR1 is MDHEN, CDR2 SYDVKM, per germline. V dropped 0 bases and J dropped 4 bases, with 3 bases sitting between them. Variable domain in full (rest from reference TRBV28 and TRBJ1-1): DVKVTQSSRYLVKRTGEKVFLECVQDMDHENMFWYRQDPGLGLRLIYFSYDVKMKEKGDIPEGYSVSREKKERFSLILESASTNQTSMYLCASSLWSTEAFFGQGTRLTVV.

V gene TRBV6-5 combines with J gene TRBJ2-5, with TRBD1 matching 8 bases. CDR1 and CDR2 (germline): MNHEY, SVGAGI. This CDR3 is 17 amino acids long. The trim removed 2 bases at V and 0 bases at J, leaving 8 bases unmatched. This CDR3 reads CASSYDRGLTHQETQYF. CDR3 bases: TGTGCCAGCAGTTACGACAGGGGCCTGACCCACCAAGAGACCCAGTACTTC.

The chain is built from TRBV29-1 and TRBJ2-7; 9 bases align to TRBD1. CDR3 length equals 13 residues. Trimming took 6 bases from V and 4 from J; bases not matched to a gene: 7. Germline-derived CDR1 and CDR2 are SQVTM and ANQGSEA. CDR3 in amino acids: CSVSRDRVYEQYF. In DNA form, the CDR3 reads TGCAGCGTGAGCCGGGACAGGGTATACGAGCAGTACTTC.

V usage is TRBV12-3 or TRBV12-4 and J usage is TRBJ1-1, with D possibly matching TRBD1 (5 bases). The CDR3 has 15 residues. The V end lost 4 bases, the J end lost 4 bases, and 16 bases lay between the germline ends. CDR3: CASSYGGTLGTEAFF. Written as DNA, the CDR3 is TGTGCCAGCAGTTACGGAGGGACCCTGGGCACTGAAGCTTTCTTT.

The chain employs TRBV5-1 and TRBJ2-7; D is unclear. The V and J ends lost 0 bases and 0 bases respectively, with 10 bases between them. The CDR3 spans 15 residues. The germline CDR1 and CDR2 sequences are SGHRS and YFSETQ. CDR3 in amino acids: CASSLVRVPSYEQYF. CDR3 DNA sequence: TGCGCCAGCAGCTTGGTCCGGGTGCCCTCCTACGAGCAGTACTTC.

The rearrangement links TRBV9 to TRBJ2-1; the D is unclear. The CDR3 is 15 residues long. The germline CDR1 and CDR2 sequences are SGDLS and YYNGEE. Deletions cut 0 bases from V and 3 bases from J, with 10 bases between. CDR3 loop: CASSVDTGYYNEQFF. The DNA of the CDR3 is TGTGCCAGCAGCGTAGATACGGGCTACTACAATGAGCAGTTCTTC.

The J gene is TRBJ2-7, the V gene TRBV4-1; TRBD1 agrees at 8 bases. The CDR3 runs 15 residues. Germline V gene lookup returns CDR1 MGHRA and CDR2 YSYEKL. Trimming cost V 5 bases and J 5 bases; bases outside gene matches: 11. CDR3 sequence reads: CASSKIGQGYDEQYF. The DNA for the CDR3 is TGCGCCAGCAGCAAAATAGGACAGGGTTATGACGAGCAGTACTTC.

The chain couples TRBV20-1 to TRBJ1-3; D gene unclear. CDR1 is DFQATT, CDR2 SNEGSKA, per germline (reference sequence). V lost 0 bases and J lost 1, with 7 bases in between. The CDR3 runs 14 residues. CDR3 nucleotides: TGCAGTGCTAGAGATCCCTCATCTGGAAACACCATATATTTT. Translating gives CSARDPSSGNTIYF.

The chain recombines TRBV6-2 or TRBV6-3 with TRBJ2-5; TRBD2 agrees at 7 bases. CDR1 is MNHEY and CDR2 is SVGEGT in the germline V gene. The CDR3 consists of 14 residues. The J segment lost 5 bases and the V segment lost 3 bases, leaving 6 bases of the junction unmatched. The CDR3 DNA follows: TGTGCCAGCAGTTATCTAGCGGATGGGGAGACCCAGTACTTC. Translated: CASSYLADGETQYF.